The 20 T cell receptor beta chains presented below share a single source sample, sequenced in a study of T cells in Graves' hyperthyroidism and ophthalmopathy. Amplification yielded TCR beta CDR3 regions, with RNA transcripts as the source. The HTBI primer set was used in a first-round RT-PCR of the TCR CDR3. TCRdb reprocessed the multiplex PCR reads via MiXCR and lists one record per CDR3 protein. Of some 98,000 distinct CDR3 sequences listed, about 37% were seen once; the top ten hold 10% to 13%. Sequencing was done on a sample of peripheral blood or thyroid tissue (not recorded which). The receptors derive from a woman aged 25 to 45 with Graves' hyperthyroidism.

There are many counts of this clonotype. The chain has TRBV19 and TRBJ1-5; possibly TRBD1 for D (5 bases). CDR1 LNHDA and CDR2 SQIVND come from the germline V gene (reference sequence). CDR3 length: 15 residues. V lost 5 bases and J 2 bases, leaving 13 bases between the germline ends. The CDR3 here is CASSQTAGGNQPQHF. CDR3 nucleotides: TGTGCCAGTAGTCAGACCGCGGGGGGCAATCAGCCCCAGCATTTT.

There are many counts of this clonotype. This chain uses TRBV7-9 with TRBJ1-1, with D maybe TRBD1 (5 bases). The ends were cut back, 5 bases at V and 1 base at J, with 14 bases in the middle. CDR3 length: 15 amino acids. CDR1 and CDR2 from the germline V gene are SEHNR and FQNEAQ (reference sequence). The DNA for the CDR3 is TGTGCCAGCAGCCCCCCGGGACGGGGGAACACTGAAGCTTTCTTT. Translation gives CASSPPGRGNTEAFF.

This clonotype was observed many times. The genes are TRBV6-1 and TRBJ1-4, with D possibly matching TRBD1 (5 bases). V shed 0 bases and J shed 0 bases, with 11 bases lying between them. CDR3 length: 17 residues. Germline CDR1 is MNHNS and CDR2 is SASEGT. This CDR3 is CASSEARGGATNEKLFF. The CDR3 DNA follows: TGTGCCAGCAGTGAAGCGCGGGGGGGTGCAACTAATGAAAAACTGTTTTTT.

The chain recombines TRBV10-3 with TRBJ2-5; perhaps TRBD2 as D (6 bases). The CDR3 sequence is 12 residues long. V was trimmed by 6 bases and J by 3 bases, leaving 8 bases between them. Germline CDR1 reads ENHRY; CDR2 reads SYGVKD. CDR3 sequence (DNA): TGTGCCATCAGGGTAGCGGAAGAGACCCAGTACTTC. Translating it yields CAIRVAEETQYF.

This clonotype was detected ten times or more. The J gene is TRBJ1-2, the V gene TRBV7-9, with D possibly matching TRBD1 (6 bases). Deletions cut 0 bases from V and 4 bases from J, with 15 bases between. From germline, CDR1 is SEHNR and CDR2 FQNEAQ (reference sequence). The CDR3 extends over 16 amino acids. DNA for the CDR3: TGTGCCAGCAGCTTAGCAGGGATGGGGGACATCTATGGCTACACCTTC. Protein product: CASSLAGMGDIYGYTF. The full variable domain, with the rest looked up from reference TRBV7-9 and TRBJ1-2, is DTGVSQNPRHKITKRGQNVTFRCDPISEHNRLYWYRQTLGQGPEFLTYFQNEAQLEKSRLLSDRFSAERPKGSFSTLEIQRTEQGDSAMYLCASSLAGMGDIYGYTFGSGTRLTVV.

This clonotype was counted at least ten times. V usage is TRBV24-1 and J usage is TRBJ2-3, with 10 bases that match TRBD1. CDR1 and CDR2 (germline): KGHDR, SFDVKD. Trimming at V came to 7 bases and at J to 3 bases, leaving 3 bases not matched to a gene. This CDR3 has 14 residues. In nucleotides, the CDR3 is TGTGCCACCAGCCGGGACAGGGGAACAGATACGCAGTATTTT. As protein: CATSRDRGTDTQYF.

The table lists this clonotype with a few counts. A single base separates this from a much larger clone, so it may be a read error. The V call is TRBV7-3, the J call TRBJ1-3; weak D call: TRBD1 (6 bases). The CDR3 sequence is 16 residues long. Trimming stripped 7 bases from V and 2 bases from J, with 18 bases between. CDR1 is SGHTA and CDR2 is FQGTGA in the germline V gene. The CDR3 coding sequence is TGTGCCAGCACCAGAACAGGGAGCTCTGCTGGAAACACCATATATTTT. Amino acids: CASTRTGSSAGNTIYF.

This clonotype has ten or more counts. This chain uses TRBV20-1 with TRBJ2-7; D is undetermined. Trimming pared 6 bases from V and 2 bases from J, leaving 14 bases between. The CDR3 loop spans 13 amino acids. From germline, CDR1 is DFQATT and CDR2 SNEGSKA (reference sequence). CDR3 region: CSATIGPTYEQYF. The CDR3 DNA reads TGCAGTGCCACTATCGGGCCTACCTACGAGCAGTACTTC.

This clonotype appeared a few times. The V call is TRBV6-2 or TRBV6-3, the J call TRBJ2-3, with D possibly TRBD1 on 6 matching bases. Deletions cut 5 bases from V and 3 bases from J, with 9 bases between. Germline loops: CDR1 MNHEY, CDR2 SVGEGT. The CDR3 has 13 residues. In DNA, the CDR3 is TGTGCCAGCAGTCCAGGGGATACAGATACGCAGTATTTT. As protein: CASSPGDTDTQYF.

V is TRBV6-2 or TRBV6-3 and J is TRBJ2-5, with D perhaps matching TRBD1 (6 bases). Germline-derived CDR1 and CDR2 are MNHEY and SVGEGT. The CDR3 extends over 13 amino acids. V gave up 2 bases and J gave up 9 bases, with 13 bases separating them. The CDR3 DNA sequence: TGTGCCAGCAGTTACGGGCAGGGGCAGCCCCAGTACTTC. It yields the protein CASSYGQGQPQYF.

V is TRBV7-3 and J is TRBJ2-5, with 13 nucleotides matching TRBD2. CDR3 length: 17 residues. Unmatched junction bases numbered 13, after V lost 7 bases and J lost 5 bases. Germline CDR1 reads SGHTA; CDR2 reads FQGTGA. The CDR3 loop is CASTGKGTSGEGETQYF. The CDR3 nucleotides are TGTGCCAGCACCGGGAAGGGGACTAGCGGGGAGGGGGAGACCCAGTACTTC.

In this sample, this clonotype turned up many times. The chain employs TRBV5-1 and TRBJ2-7; 10 positions match TRBD1. V trimming: 3 bases; J trimming: 4 bases; junction bases outside the gene matches: 7. The CDR3 sequence is 15 residues long. CDR1 and CDR2 (germline): SGHRS, YFSETQ. CDR3 sequence reads: CASSSTGTGAYEQYF. CDR3 DNA sequence: TGCGCCAGCAGCTCTACCGGGACAGGGGCTTACGAGCAGTACTTC. The complete variable domain, with remaining parts taken from reference TRBV5-1 and TRBJ2-7, reads KAGVTQTPRYLIKTRGQQVTLSCSPISGHRSVSWYQQTPGQGLQFLFEYFSETQRNKGNFPGRFSGRQFSNSRSEMNVSTLELGDSALYLCASSSTGTGAYEQYFGPGTRLTVT.

This clonotype was counted many times. The rearrangement uses TRBV20-1 and TRBJ1-5; unclear D gene. In germline, CDR1 is DFQATT, CDR2 SNEGSKA (reference sequence). The CDR3 spans 15 residues. Trimming shortened V by 3 bases and J by 0 bases, and 12 bases separated the two germline ends. The CDR3 here is CSASFPGYSNQPQHF. The CDR3 DNA reads as TGCAGTGCTAGCTTCCCAGGCTATAGCAATCAGCCCCAGCATTTT.

This clonotype turned up a few times. A read error may be the cause here, since a much bigger clone is one base away. This rearrangement joins TRBV5-6 to TRBJ1-2, with 7 bases that match TRBD1. This CDR3 comprises 14 residues. The germline V gene has CDR1 SGHDT and CDR2 YYEEEE. After removal of 4 bases from V and 4 bases from J, the junction contained 7 bases not matched to a gene. CDR3 amino acids: CASSLTGAVYGYTF. CDR3 in DNA: TGTGCCAGCAGCCTTACAGGGGCGGTCTATGGCTACACCTTC.

This clonotype occurred once. V gene TRBV2 combines with J gene TRBJ1-4; possible D gene TRBD1, 6 bases. The CDR3 is 14 amino acids. V was shortened by 2 bases and J by 13 bases, with 17 bases between the two germline ends. Germline CDR1 reads SNHLY; CDR2 reads FYNNEI. The CDR3 region has the DNA TGTGCCAGCAGTGAACAGGGGAGCAATCAGCCACTGTTTTTT. This translates into CASSEQGSNQPLFF.

This clonotype has ten or more counts. The chain combines TRBV5-1 with TRBJ2-7; D is undetermined. Germline V CDR1 and CDR2: SGHRS, YFSETQ. Trimming took off 4 bases at V and 6 bases at J, with 17 bases between the two ends. CDR3 length: 14 residues. CDR3 nucleotides: TGCGCCAGCAGCGTAGACCCGGGTTTGCCCGAGCAGTACTTC. Translation gives CASSVDPGLPEQYF.

V gene TRBV20-1 combines with J gene TRBJ1-4; 7 bases are a match to TRBD1. This CDR3 is 13 amino acids long. Germline V gene lookup returns CDR1 DFQATT and CDR2 SNEGSKA (reference sequence). Losses at the gene ends were 4 bases for V and 8 bases for J; bases not matched to a gene: 7. The CDR3 DNA reads as TGCAGTGCTACTACAGGGGCGCGGGAAAAACTGTTTTTT. The encoded protein is CSATTGAREKLFF.

This clonotype has ten or more counts. The J gene is TRBJ2-5, the V gene TRBV5-1; D is ambiguous. V lost 2 bases and J 2 bases, leaving 10 bases between the germline ends. Germline CDR1 reads SGHRS; CDR2 reads YFSETQ. CDR3 length: 14 residues. This CDR3 reads CASSLNPTQETQYF. CDR3 coding DNA: TGCGCCAGCAGCTTAAACCCCACTCAAGAGACCCAGTACTTC. Filled out from reference TRBV5-1 and TRBJ2-5, the complete variable domain reads KAGVTQTPRYLIKTRGQQVTLSCSPISGHRSVSWYQQTPGQGLQFLFEYFSETQRNKGNFPGRFSGRQFSNSRSEMNVSTLELGDSALYLCASSLNPTQETQYFGPGTRLLVL.

The rearrangement links TRBV20-1 to TRBJ2-7; 9 bases align to TRBD1. Germline V gives CDR1 DFQATT, CDR2 SNEGSKA (reference sequence). After removal of 4 bases from V and 1 base from J, the junction contained 11 bases not matched to a gene. The CDR3 spans 16 residues. The CDR3 DNA reads TGCAGTGCTACGGTTCGGACAGGGGCTAGGTCCTACGAGCAGTACTTC. This sequence encodes CSATVRTGARSYEQYF.

This clonotype came up a few times. The DNA of the CDR3 is TGTGCCAGCAGCTATAGCGGGAGTGTAACAGATACGCAGTATTTT. It is translated as CASSYSGSVTDTQYF. The genes are TRBV7-9 and TRBJ2-3; 9 bases fit TRBD2. Germline V gene sequence: CDR1 SEHNR, CDR2 FQNEAQ (reference sequence). With V trimmed by 4 bases and J by 3 bases, 5 bases remained unmatched. The CDR3 is made up of 15 amino acids.